What follows describes a single TCR beta chain. This receptor's antigen is unknown. Base quality data are lacking; no much larger clone is found one base away. The data stem from a study of blood T cell repertoires in COVID-19 (dated by TCRdb to about 2020). In terms of the full investigation: Samples from collaborators originated in the United States, Italy and Spain and spanned both the acute and convalescent phases of COVID-19. The prospective study material was composed of cDNA or gDNA derived from T cells, B-cell-depleted T cells, or PBMCs. Deeply sampled blood TCRbeta repertoires from subjects exposed to, actively infected with, or recovered from COVID-19 were included in the dataset. The repertoires were made available in a free public database intended to serve as a resource for research on the immune response to SARS-CoV-2. Samples were obtained from the ongoing ImmuneRACE study (first 160 participants) and from 1,254 subjects provided by 6 global collaborators. A de-identified subject ID, COVID-19 status, age in years and sex were almost always included in the sample metadata. Where available, HLA class I and class II types were taken from metadata supplied by the sample provider and were not determined by assay-based typing. Findings and caveats that apply to the study as a whole: The quantity of clinical and demographic metadata differed by source and by participant and was supplied without curation.

The immunoSEQ Assay, a bias-controlled multiplex PCR, was used to amplify TCRbeta CDR3 regions from genomic DNA. The original pipeline was this. The number of nucleated cells in each sample was estimated from the amplification of reference gene primers within the assay. To quantify the absolute abundance of each unique TCRbeta CDR3 rearrangement, sequence reads were collapsed and filtered. Productive Simpson clonality was computed per sample as the square root of Simpson's diversity index over productive rearrangements. As stored in TCRdb, this immuneACCESS dataset retains in-frame rearrangements with V and J assigned. A fraction of the clones does not appear; measured against another copy, unresolved V genes explain less than half of the discrepancy, and the remainder lacks a known reason. V and J calls and clone size are those listed in that table; D and trimming were worked out from the DNA. This sample lists 80,000 to 95,000 clones; nearly 90% were detected once. The ten largest make up about 6.7% of the sample.

Each collaborating institution followed its own protocols to collect whole blood in K2EDTA tubes. Collaborator samples were shipped for TCRbeta analysis as frozen whole blood, isolated PBMCs, or DNA extracted from either sample type. Spanning cysteine to phenylalanine, the CDR3 consists of 15 amino acids. CDR3 DNA is the only sequence kept; it has 45 bases, read in frame from the first base. The clonotype comes from an older man with acute or convalescent COVID-19. Sequenced: peripheral blood. Recombination linked TRBV21-1 to TRBJ2-5; the table calls TRBD2, which could not be checked here. TRBV21-1 is noted as a pseudogene. The nucleotide sequence reads TGTGCCAGCAGCAGCTGGGGGGATTGTCAAGAGACCCAGTACTTC. This sequence encodes CASSSWGDCQETQYF.